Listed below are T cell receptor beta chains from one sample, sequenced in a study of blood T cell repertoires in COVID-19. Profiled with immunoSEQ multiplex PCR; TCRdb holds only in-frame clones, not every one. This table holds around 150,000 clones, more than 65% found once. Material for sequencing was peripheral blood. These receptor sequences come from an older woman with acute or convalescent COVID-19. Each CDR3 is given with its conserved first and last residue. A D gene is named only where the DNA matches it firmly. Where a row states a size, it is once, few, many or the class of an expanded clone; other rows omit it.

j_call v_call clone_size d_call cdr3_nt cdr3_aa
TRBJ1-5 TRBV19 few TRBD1 TGTGCCAGTAGTCCTATTGACAGGGGTCGAAATCAGCCCCAGCATTTT CASSPIDRGRNQPQHF
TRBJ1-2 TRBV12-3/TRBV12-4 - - TGTGCCAGCAGTTTAAGGGGATATGGCTACACCTTC CASSLRGYGYTF
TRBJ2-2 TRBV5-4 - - TGTGCCAGCAGCTTAGGACAGACCGGGAAGGGGGAGCTGTTTTTT CASSLGQTGKGELFF
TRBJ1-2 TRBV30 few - TGTGCCTGGAGTTATACAGGGTTTGGCTACACCTTC CAWSYTGFGYTF
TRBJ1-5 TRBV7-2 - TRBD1 TGTGCCAGCAGCACGCAGGGGGCGAGTCAGCCCCAGCATTTT CASSTQGASQPQHF
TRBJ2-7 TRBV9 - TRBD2 TGTGCCAGCAGCGTAGAAGCGGGAGGATCCTACGAGCAGTACTTC CASSVEAGGSYEQYF
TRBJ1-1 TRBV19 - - TGTGCCAGTACTCGGGGGAGGAGCACTGAAGCTTTCTTT CASTRGRSTEAFF
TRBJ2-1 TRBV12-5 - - TGTGCTAGTGGTTTTCTGGGTGAGCGAACTCTTTACAATGAGCAGTTCTTC CASGFLGERTLYNEQFF
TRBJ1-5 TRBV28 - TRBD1 TGTGCCAGCAGTCTCAGAAGGACAGGGCTAAATCAGCCCCAGCATTTT CASSLRRTGLNQPQHF
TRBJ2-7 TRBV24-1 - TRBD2 TGTGCCACCAGTGCTCCGGGAGGGATCCACGAGCAGTACTTC CATSAPGGIHEQYF
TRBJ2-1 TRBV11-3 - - TGTGCCAGCAGCTTCGCCGGTGGCAATGAGCAGTTCTTC CASSFAGGNEQFF
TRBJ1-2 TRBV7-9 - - TGTGCCAGCAGCTCGGACACCTATGGCTACACCTTC CASSSDTYGYTF
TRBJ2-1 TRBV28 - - TGTGCCAGCAGTTCGATAGCTGAATTCCACAATGAGCAGTTCTTC CASSSIAEFHNEQFF
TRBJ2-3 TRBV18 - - TGTGCCAGCTCGCAAAGGGAGAATACGCAGTATTTT CASSQRENTQYF
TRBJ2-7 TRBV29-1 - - TGCAGCGTTCGGGGTTTTGGCGGGTCAGGCTACGAGCAGTACTTC CSVRGFGGSGYEQYF
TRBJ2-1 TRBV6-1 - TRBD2 TGTGCCAGCAGTGAATGGATAACTAGCGGGAGATTAAATGAGCAGTTCTTC CASSEWITSGRLNEQFF
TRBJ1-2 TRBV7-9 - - TGTGCCAGCAGCTTAGACGGCTATGGCTACACCTTC CASSLDGYGYTF
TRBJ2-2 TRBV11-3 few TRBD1 TGTGCCAGCAGCCGATTGGGACAGGGGGAAGGGGAGCTGTTTTTT CASSRLGQGEGELFF
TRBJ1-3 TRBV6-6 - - TGTGCCAGCAGTTACTCGACGGACACCTCTGGAAACACCATATATTTT CASSYSTDTSGNTIYF
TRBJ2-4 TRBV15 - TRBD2 TGTGCCACCAGCCCCAAGGGACAGGCGGGACTAGCGGGAGTGGGGGCCAAAAACATTCAGTACTTC CATSPKGQAGLAGVGAKNIQYF
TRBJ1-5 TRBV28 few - TGTGCCAGCAGTCGCGGGGGTTCCGGTCAGCCCCAGCATTTT CASSRGGSGQPQHF
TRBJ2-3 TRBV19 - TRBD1 TGTGCCAGTAGTAGGGGAGGACCGGGACAGGGCACAGATACGCAGTATTTT CASSRGGPGQGTDTQYF
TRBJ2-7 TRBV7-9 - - TGTGCCAGCAGCTTAGGCCAGGGCTGGGAGCAGTACTTC CASSLGQGWEQYF
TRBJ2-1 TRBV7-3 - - TGTGCCAGCAGCTTGGGACTTAGCGTAAACAATGAGCAGTTCTTC CASSLGLSVNNEQFF
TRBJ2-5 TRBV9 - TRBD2 TGTGCCAGCAGCGCAGGACTAGCGGGAGGCCAAGAGACCCAGTACTTC CASSAGLAGGQETQYF
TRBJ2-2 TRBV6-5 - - TGTGCCAGCAGTTACTACACAGGAGAGTACGGGGAGCTGTTTTTT CASSYYTGEYGELFF
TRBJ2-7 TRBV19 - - TGTGCCAGTAGTCCGACGACAACCTACTACGAGCAGTACTTC CASSPTTTYYEQYF
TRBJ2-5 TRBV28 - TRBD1 TGTGCCAGCAGTATAACAGGGGGCACGGAGACCCAGTACTTC CASSITGGTETQYF
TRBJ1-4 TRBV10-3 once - TGTGCCACGCGGGTCGGGGGTGACGAAAAACTGTTTTTT CATRVGGDEKLFF
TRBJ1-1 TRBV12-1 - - TGTGCCAGCAGCGGGATCGACAGGAGGACTGAAGCTTTCTTT CASSGIDRRTEAFF
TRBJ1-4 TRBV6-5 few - TGTGCCAGCAGTTACGGTACAGGGTCCACTAATGAAAAACTGTTTTTT CASSYGTGSTNEKLFF
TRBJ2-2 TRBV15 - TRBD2 TGTGCCACCAGCCACATCCGACTAGCTGAGAACACCGGGGAGCTGTTTTTT CATSHIRLAENTGELFF
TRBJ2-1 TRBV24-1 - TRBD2 TGTGCCACCAGTCCCGGGAGGGGCTCCTACAATGAGCAGTTCTTC CATSPGRGSYNEQFF
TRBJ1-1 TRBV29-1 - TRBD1 TGCAGCGTTAGGGGGCGTGGGACAGCGAACACTGAAGCTTTCTTT CSVRGRGTANTEAFF
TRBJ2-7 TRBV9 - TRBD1 TGTGCCAGCAGCGAGGGACAGTCAAGCTCCTACGAGCAGTACTTC CASSEGQSSSYEQYF
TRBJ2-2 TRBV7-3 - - TGTGCCAGCAGTGGGCACACCGGGGAGCTGTTTTTT CASSGHTGELFF
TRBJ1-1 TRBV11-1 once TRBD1 TGTGCCAGCAGGCAAGAGCAGGGGGTTTACACTGAAGCTTTCTTT CASRQEQGVYTEAFF
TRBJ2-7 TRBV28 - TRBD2 TGTGCCAGCAGCGGGGGAGCGGGATGGAACGAGCAGTACTTC CASSGGAGWNEQYF
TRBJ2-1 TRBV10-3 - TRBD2 TGTGCCATCAGTGACCCTAGCGGGAGCTTCCTCAATGAGCAGTTCTTC CAISDPSGSFLNEQFF
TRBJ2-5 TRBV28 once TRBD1 TGTGCCAGCAACCCTTCGACAGGGCAACAAGAGACCCAGTACTTC CASNPSTGQQETQYF
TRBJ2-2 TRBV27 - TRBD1 TGTGCCAGCAGTTTGGGACAGGGAACCGGGGAGCTGTTTTTT CASSLGQGTGELFF
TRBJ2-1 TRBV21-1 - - TGTGCCAGCAGCAAAGGACTAGCGGGAGGCAATGAGCAGTTCTTC CASSKGLAGGNEQFF
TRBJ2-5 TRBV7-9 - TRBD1 TGTGCCAGCAGCCCAGGGGGATGGGGAAAAGAGACCCAGTACTTC CASSPGGWGKETQYF
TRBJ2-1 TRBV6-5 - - TGTGCCAGCAGTTATCGACAGGTCAATGAGCAGTTCTTC CASSYRQVNEQFF
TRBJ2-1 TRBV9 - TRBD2 TGTGCCAGCAGCCGCCACTGGACTAGCGGGACCGTAGGTGAGCAGTTCTTC CASSRHWTSGTVGEQFF
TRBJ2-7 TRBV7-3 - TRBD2 TGTGCCAGCAGCTTATTCGGGACTAGCGGATACGAGCAGTACTTC CASSLFGTSGYEQYF
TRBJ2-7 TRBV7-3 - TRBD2 TGTGCCAGCAGCTTAACTAGGACTAGCGGGGGCTACGAGCAGTACTTC CASSLTRTSGGYEQYF
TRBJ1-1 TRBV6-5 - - TGTGCCAGCAGTTGGGGGCGCGCCCCGGATACTGAAGCTTTCTTT CASSWGRAPDTEAFF
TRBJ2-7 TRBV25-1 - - TGTGCCAGCTCTATGCAGGGTCTGGGCGAGCAGTACTTC CASSMQGLGEQYF
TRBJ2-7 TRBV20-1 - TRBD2 TGCAGTGCTAGTGGCCTGCGGGAGGGCTCCTACGAGCAGTACTTC CSASGLREGSYEQYF
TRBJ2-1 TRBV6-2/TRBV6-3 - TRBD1 TGTGCCAGCAGTTACCCGCCGGTGTCCCCGACAGGGGGCATCGGCAATGAGCAGTTCTTC CASSYPPVSPTGGIGNEQFF
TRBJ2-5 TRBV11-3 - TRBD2 TGTGCCAGCAGCTTAGGGCGCGGGCGGGAGGGAGGTGAGACCCAGTACTTC CASSLGRGREGGETQYF